Below are 13 T cell receptor beta chains sequenced from a single sample in a study of T-cell memory formation after mild COVID-19. TCRdb recomputed calls from the 5' RACE reads with MiXCR, one row per CDR3 protein. This table holds about 290,000 distinct CDR3 sequences, roughly 15% found once. The sample was PBMCs or a T cell subset sorted from them (not recorded which). The receptors were sampled from a man aged 18 to 29 who had mild COVID-19 (a few samples of this study predate the infection). Cell type and time point are not known.

This clonotype appeared a few times. V usage is TRBV11-2 and J usage is TRBJ2-1; D possibly uses TRBD1 or TRBD2 (6 bases each). V was trimmed by 5 bases and J by 10 bases, leaving 15 bases between them. In germline, CDR1 is SGHAT, CDR2 FQNNGV. The CDR3 has 13 amino acids. The DNA of the CDR3 is TGTGCCAGCAGCACCCGACTAGACAGGGAGCAGTTCTTC. Amino acids: CASSTRLDREQFF.

The chain is built from TRBV7-9 and TRBJ2-7; D possibly corresponds to TRBD1 (6 bases). The CDR3 is 17 amino acids. V was shortened by 5 bases and J by 0 bases, with 20 bases between the two germline ends. Per germline, CDR1 SEHNR and CDR2 FQNEAQ (reference sequence). The CDR3, as DNA: TGTGCCAGCAGCAAACTCGCCCAGACAGGCAACTCCTACGAGCAGTACTTC. As protein: CASSKLAQTGNSYEQYF. Based on the CDR3 plus reference TRBV7-9 and TRBJ2-7, the full variable domain is DTGVSQNPRHKITKRGQNVTFRCDPISEHNRLYWYRQTLGQGPEFLTYFQNEAQLEKSRLLSDRFSAERPKGSFSTLEIQRTEQGDSAMYLCASSKLAQTGNSYEQYFGPGTRLTVT.

This clonotype was counted between two and nine times. The chain employs TRBV5-1 and TRBJ1-4; 9 bases align to TRBD1. Germline V CDR1 and CDR2: SGHRS, YFSETQ. The CDR3 contains 14 residues. The V and J ends lost 0 bases and 8 bases, in that order; junction bases with no gene match: 2. The CDR3 region is CASSLGTGEEKLFF. CDR3 sequence (DNA): TGCGCCAGCAGCTTGGGGACAGGGGAAGAAAAACTGTTTTTT.

This clonotype was detected many times. This chain uses TRBV7-9 with TRBJ2-2; the match to TRBD1 covers 7 bases. The CDR3 runs to 15 residues. The germline V gene has CDR1 SEHNR and CDR2 FQNEAQ (reference sequence). Trimming removed 5 bases from V and 1 base from J; junction bases left unmatched: 4. In nucleotides, the CDR3 is TGTGCCAGCAGCCACCGACAGGGGAACACCGGGGAGCTGTTTTTT. Encoded protein: CASSHRQGNTGELFF.

In this sample, this clonotype turned up many times. V usage is TRBV5-1 and J usage is TRBJ2-2; D unresolved. V lost 3 bases, J lost 5 bases, and 8 bases lay in between. The CDR3 loop spans 13 amino acids. CDR1 and CDR2 (germline): SGHRS, YFSETQ. Here the CDR3 DNA reads TGCGCCAGCAGCTCCACTTTGACCGGGGAGCTGTTTTTT. This sequence encodes CASSSTLTGELFF.

This clonotype was found a few times. This rearrangement joins TRBV12-3 or TRBV12-4 to TRBJ1-2; TRBD1 agrees at 9 bases. The CDR3 runs 14 residues. Trimming took 6 bases from V and 5 from J; bases not matched to a gene: 7. The CDR3 loop reads CASSPDRGLYGYTF. The CDR3 nucleotides are TGTGCCAGCAGCCCCGACAGGGGGTTATATGGCTACACCTTC.

This clonotype was found many times. J is TRBJ1-5 and V is TRBV6-1, with D maybe TRBD1 (5 bases). Germline values: CDR1 MNHNS, CDR2 SASEGT. The CDR3 extends over 15 amino acids. The germline V and J ends were trimmed by 5 bases and 6 bases, with 17 bases remaining between them. Here the CDR3 reads CASSPGLPQGQPQHF. The CDR3 DNA follows: TGTGCCAGCAGTCCGGGGCTCCCCCAAGGTCAGCCCCAGCATTTT.

The rearrangement joins TRBV15 to TRBJ1-1; 7 nucleotides agree with TRBD1. The ends lost 0 bases at V and 1 base at J; junction bases unmatched: 11. The CDR3 loop spans 18 amino acids. CDR1 is LNHNV and CDR2 is YYDKDF in the germline V gene (reference sequence). The CDR3 sequence: CATSRDKVQGQQNTEAFF. In nucleotides, the CDR3 is TGTGCCACCAGCAGAGATAAGGTCCAGGGACAGCAGAACACTGAAGCTTTCTTT.

This clonotype was detected only once. A much bigger clone sits one base away, suggesting this may be a read error. This sequence joins TRBV5-1 and TRBJ2-5; D is undetermined. Germline CDR1 SGHRS, CDR2 YFSETQ. V was shortened by 7 bases and J by 3 bases, with 10 bases between the two germline ends. The CDR3 has 12 residues. The CDR3 protein is CASPDIEETQYF. For the CDR3, the DNA is TGCGCCAGCCCCGATATTGAAGAGACCCAGTACTTC.

This rearrangement joins TRBV6-2 or TRBV6-3 to TRBJ2-7, with D possibly being TRBD1 or TRBD2 (5 bases each). Trimming stripped 8 bases from V and 2 bases from J, with 10 bases between. This CDR3 spans 12 amino acids. Germline V gene sequence: CDR1 MNHEY, CDR2 SVGEGT. Here the CDR3 reads CASGTTPYEQYV. For the CDR3, the DNA is TGTGCCAGCGGGACGACCCCCTACGAGCAGTACGTC.

V usage is TRBV10-3 and J usage is TRBJ2-3; the match to TRBD2 covers 10 bases. The V gene's germline CDR1 is ENHRY and CDR2 SYGVKD. Unmatched junction bases numbered 10, after V lost 8 bases and J lost 2 bases. This CDR3 comprises 16 residues. The CDR3 region is CAISGLAELITDTQYF. CDR3 bases: TGTGCCATCTCCGGACTAGCGGAACTTATCACAGATACGCAGTATTTT.

This clonotype turned up a few times. This chain links TRBV27 with TRBJ2-7; 11 nucleotides match TRBD2. CDR1 and CDR2 (germline): MNHEY, SMNVEV (reference sequence). The junction had 10 bases not matched to a gene; V was cut back by 0 bases and J by 3 bases. The CDR3 totals 18 residues. The CDR3 spells CASSLSPPSSGGHYEQYV. DNA for the CDR3: TGTGCCAGCAGTTTATCACCCCCCTCTAGCGGGGGGCACTACGAGCAGTACGTC.

This clonotype occurred a few times. The V call is TRBV5-1, the J call TRBJ2-5, with TRBD2 identical over 8 bases. The CDR3 runs to 16 residues. V was pared by 3 bases and J by 1 base, with 8 bases of the junction left unmatched. Germline loops: CDR1 SGHRS, CDR2 YFSETQ. The CDR3 DNA reads as TGCGCCAGCAGCTCCCGACCGAGCGGGGGCCAAGAGACCCAGTACTTC. Its translation: CASSSRPSGGQETQYF.